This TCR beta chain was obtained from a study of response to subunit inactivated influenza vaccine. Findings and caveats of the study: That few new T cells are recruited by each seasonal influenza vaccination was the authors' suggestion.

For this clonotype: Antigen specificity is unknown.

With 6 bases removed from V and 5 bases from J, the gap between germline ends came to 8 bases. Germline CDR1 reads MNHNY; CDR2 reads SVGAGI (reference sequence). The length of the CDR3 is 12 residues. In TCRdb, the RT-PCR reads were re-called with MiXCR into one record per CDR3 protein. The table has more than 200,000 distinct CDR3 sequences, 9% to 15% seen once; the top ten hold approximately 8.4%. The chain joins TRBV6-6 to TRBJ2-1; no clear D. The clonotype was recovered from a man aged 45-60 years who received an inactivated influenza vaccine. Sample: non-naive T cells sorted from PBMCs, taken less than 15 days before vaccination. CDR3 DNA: TGTGCCAGCAGAGACTGGAACAATGAGCAGTTCTTC. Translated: CASRDWNNEQFF.